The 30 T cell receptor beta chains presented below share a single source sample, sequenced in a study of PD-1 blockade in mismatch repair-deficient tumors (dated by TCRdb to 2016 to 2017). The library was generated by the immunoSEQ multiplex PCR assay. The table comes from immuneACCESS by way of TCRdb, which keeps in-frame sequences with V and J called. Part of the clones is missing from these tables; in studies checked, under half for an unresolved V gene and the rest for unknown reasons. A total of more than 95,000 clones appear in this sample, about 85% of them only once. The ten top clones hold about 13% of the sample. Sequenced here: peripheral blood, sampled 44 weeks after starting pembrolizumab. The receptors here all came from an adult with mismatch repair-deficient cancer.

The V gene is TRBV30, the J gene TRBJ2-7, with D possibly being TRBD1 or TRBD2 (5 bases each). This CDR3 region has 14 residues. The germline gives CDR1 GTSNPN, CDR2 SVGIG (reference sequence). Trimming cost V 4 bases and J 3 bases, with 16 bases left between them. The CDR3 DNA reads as TGTGCCTGGACCTGGGGGTCCAGGGACTACGAGCAGTACTTC. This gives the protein CAWTWGSRDYEQYF.

CDR3: CASSLQDGSTDTQYF. The CDR3 DNA is TGTGCCAGCAGCTTACAGGACGGAAGCACAGATACGCAGTATTTT. The chain combines TRBV5-4 with TRBJ2-3, with D perhaps matching TRBD1 (5 bases). Germline assignment: CDR1 SGHNT and CDR2 YYREEE (reference sequence). The CDR3 has 15 residues. Trimming removed 2 bases from V and 0 bases from J, with 10 bases in between.

CDR3 residues: CSVVAGEDTQYF. The CDR3 nucleotides read TGCAGCGTTGTGGCGGGGGAAGATACGCAGTATTTT. The chain recombines TRBV29-1 with TRBJ2-3, with 7 bases matching TRBD2. CDR1 SQVTM and CDR2 ANQGSEA come from the germline V gene. The ends lost 4 bases at V and 5 bases at J; junction bases unmatched: 3. This CDR3 is 12 amino acids long.

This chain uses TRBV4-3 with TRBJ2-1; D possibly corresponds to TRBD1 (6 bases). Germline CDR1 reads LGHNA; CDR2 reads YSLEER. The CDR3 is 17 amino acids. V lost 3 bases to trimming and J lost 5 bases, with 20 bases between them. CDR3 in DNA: TGCGCCAGCAGCCACCTGGAGCCGGGACAACAAAACAATGAGCAGTTCTTC. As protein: CASSHLEPGQQNNEQFF.

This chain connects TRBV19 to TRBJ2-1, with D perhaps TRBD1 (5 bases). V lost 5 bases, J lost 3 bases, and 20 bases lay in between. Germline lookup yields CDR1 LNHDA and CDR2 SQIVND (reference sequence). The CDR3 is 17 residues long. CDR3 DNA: TGTGCCAGTAGTTCAGGGCCGTTGAATAGTTTCTACAATGAGCAGTTCTTC. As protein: CASSSGPLNSFYNEQFF.

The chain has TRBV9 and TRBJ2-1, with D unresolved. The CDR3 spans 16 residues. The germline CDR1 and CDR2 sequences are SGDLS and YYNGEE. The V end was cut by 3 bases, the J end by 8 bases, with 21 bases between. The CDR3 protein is CASSAATVGSLHEQFF. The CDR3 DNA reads TGTGCCAGCAGCGCAGCAACCGTCGGGTCACTTCATGAGCAGTTCTTC.

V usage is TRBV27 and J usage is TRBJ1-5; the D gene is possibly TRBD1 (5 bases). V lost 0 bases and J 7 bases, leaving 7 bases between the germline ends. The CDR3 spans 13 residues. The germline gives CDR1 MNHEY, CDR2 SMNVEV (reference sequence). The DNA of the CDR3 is TGTGCCAGCAGTTTATCTGCAGGGCAGCCCCAGCATTTT. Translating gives CASSLSAGQPQHF.

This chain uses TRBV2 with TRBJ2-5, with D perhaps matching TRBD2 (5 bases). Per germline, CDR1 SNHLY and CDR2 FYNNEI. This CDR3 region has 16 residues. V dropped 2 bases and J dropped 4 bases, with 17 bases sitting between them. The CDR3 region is CASSESMFRRRETQYF. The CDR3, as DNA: TGTGCCAGCAGTGAATCAATGTTTCGGAGGCGAGAGACCCAGTACTTC.

CDR3 sequence reads: CASSSSAMETQYF. The CDR3 coding sequence is TGTGCCAGCAGCTCGTCGGCCATGGAGACCCAGTACTTC. The chain uses TRBV11-2 and TRBJ2-5, with D unresolved. Trimming removed 4 bases at V and 5 bases at J, with 11 bases between. This CDR3 is 13 amino acids long. Germline CDR1 SGHAT, CDR2 FQNNGV.

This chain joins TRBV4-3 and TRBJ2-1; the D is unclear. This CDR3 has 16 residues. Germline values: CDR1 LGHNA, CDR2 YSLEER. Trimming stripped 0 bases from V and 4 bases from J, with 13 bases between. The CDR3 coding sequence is TGCGCCAGCAGCCAAGAGGTCCGGACGACATACAATGAGCAGTTCTTC. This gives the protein CASSQEVRTTYNEQFF.

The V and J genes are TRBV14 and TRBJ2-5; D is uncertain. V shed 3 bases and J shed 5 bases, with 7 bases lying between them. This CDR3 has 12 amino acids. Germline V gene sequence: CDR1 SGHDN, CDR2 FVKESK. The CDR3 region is CASSQSIETQYF. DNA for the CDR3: TGTGCCAGCAGCCAGTCGATTGAGACCCAGTACTTC.

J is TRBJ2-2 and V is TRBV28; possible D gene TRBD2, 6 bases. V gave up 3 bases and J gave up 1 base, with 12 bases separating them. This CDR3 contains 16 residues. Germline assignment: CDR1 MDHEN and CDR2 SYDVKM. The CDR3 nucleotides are TGTGCCAGCAGTTTCGGCGGGGCAGGGAACACCGGGGAGCTGTTTTTT. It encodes CASSFGGAGNTGELFF.

The CDR3 sequence is CASSMVVPRDRGKLTDTQYF. CDR3 bases: TGTGCCAGCAGTATGGTGGTACCTAGGGACAGGGGAAAATTGACAGATACGCAGTATTTT. The chain uses TRBV7-6 and TRBJ2-3; 10 positions match TRBD1. Germline trimming cut 6 bases from V and 3 bases from J; bases unmatched to any gene: 21. From germline, CDR1 is SGHVS and CDR2 FNYEAQ. This CDR3 has 20 amino acids.

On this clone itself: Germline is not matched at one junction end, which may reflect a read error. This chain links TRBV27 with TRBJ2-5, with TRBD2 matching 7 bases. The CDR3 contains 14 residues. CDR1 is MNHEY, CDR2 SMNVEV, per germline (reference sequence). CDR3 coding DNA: TGTGCCAGCAGTTTAGCGGGGGAGGGAGGAGCCCATTACTTC. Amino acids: CASSLAGEGGAHYF.

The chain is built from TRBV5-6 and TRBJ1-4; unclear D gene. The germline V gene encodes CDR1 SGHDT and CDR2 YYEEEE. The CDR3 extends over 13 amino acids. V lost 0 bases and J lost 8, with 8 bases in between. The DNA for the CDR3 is TGTGCCAGCAGCTTGGCACGAGCGGAAAAACTGTTTTTT. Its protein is CASSLARAEKLFF.

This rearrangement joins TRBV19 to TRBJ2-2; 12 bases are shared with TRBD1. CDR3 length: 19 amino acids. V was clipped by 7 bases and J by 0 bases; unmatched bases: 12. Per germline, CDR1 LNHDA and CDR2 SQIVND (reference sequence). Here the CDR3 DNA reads TGTGCCAGTAAATCCCCGGGACAGGGGGCCACTTCGAACACCGGGGAGCTGTTTTTT. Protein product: CASKSPGQGATSNTGELFF.

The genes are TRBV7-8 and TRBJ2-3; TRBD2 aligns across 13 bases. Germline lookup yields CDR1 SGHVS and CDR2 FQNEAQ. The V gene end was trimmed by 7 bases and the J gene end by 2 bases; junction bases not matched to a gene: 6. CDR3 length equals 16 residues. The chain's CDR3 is CASTRLAGGTTDTQYF. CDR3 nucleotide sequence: TGTGCCAGCACTAGACTAGCGGGAGGAACCACAGATACGCAGTATTTT.

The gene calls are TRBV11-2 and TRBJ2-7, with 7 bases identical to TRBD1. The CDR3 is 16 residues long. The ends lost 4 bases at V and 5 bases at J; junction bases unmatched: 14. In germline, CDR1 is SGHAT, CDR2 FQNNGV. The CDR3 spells CASSSVVDSQGDEQYF. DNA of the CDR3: TGTGCCAGCAGCTCCGTGGTTGACTCCCAGGGGGACGAGCAGTACTTC. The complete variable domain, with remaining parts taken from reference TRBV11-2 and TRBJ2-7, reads EAGVAQSPRYKIIEKRQSVAFWCNPISGHATLYWYQQILGQGPKLLIQFQNNGVVDDSQLPKDRFSAERLKGVDSTLKIQPAKLEDSAVYLCASSSVVDSQGDEQYFGPGTRLTVT.

CDR3 region: CASSLDWTSGSYEQYF. The CDR3 DNA reads TGCGCCAGCAGCTTGGACTGGACTAGCGGGAGCTACGAGCAGTACTTC. The chain combines TRBV5-1 with TRBJ2-7; 13 bases map to TRBD2. The trim removed 0 bases at V and 3 bases at J, leaving 3 bases unmatched. Germline lookup yields CDR1 SGHRS and CDR2 YFSETQ. The CDR3 is 16 amino acids.

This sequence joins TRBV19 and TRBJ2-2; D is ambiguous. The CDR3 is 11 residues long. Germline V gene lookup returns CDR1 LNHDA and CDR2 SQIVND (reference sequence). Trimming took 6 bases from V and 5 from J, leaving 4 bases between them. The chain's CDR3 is CASRRTGELFF. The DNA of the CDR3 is TGTGCCAGTAGGAGGACCGGGGAGCTGTTTTTT.

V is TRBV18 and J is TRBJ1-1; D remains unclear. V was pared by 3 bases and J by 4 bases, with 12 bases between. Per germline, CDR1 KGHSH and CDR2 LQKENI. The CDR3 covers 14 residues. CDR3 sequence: CASSPRLEGTEAFF. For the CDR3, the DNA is TGTGCCAGCTCACCTCGGCTCGAGGGCACTGAAGCTTTCTTT.

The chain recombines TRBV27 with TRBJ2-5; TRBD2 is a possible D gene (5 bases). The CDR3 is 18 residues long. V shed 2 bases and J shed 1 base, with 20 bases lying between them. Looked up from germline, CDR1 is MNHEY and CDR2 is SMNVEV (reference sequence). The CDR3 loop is CASSLPWRWTSVQETQYF. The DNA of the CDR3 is TGTGCCAGCAGTTTACCGTGGAGGTGGACTTCGGTCCAAGAGACCCAGTACTTC.

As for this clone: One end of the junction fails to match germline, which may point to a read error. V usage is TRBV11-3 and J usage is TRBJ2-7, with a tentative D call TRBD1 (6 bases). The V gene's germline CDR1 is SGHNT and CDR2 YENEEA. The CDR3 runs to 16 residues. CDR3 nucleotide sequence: TGTGCCAGCAGCCTAGAGGGGGTAAGAGGGGCTTACGAGCAGTACTTC. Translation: CASSLEGVRGAYEQYF.

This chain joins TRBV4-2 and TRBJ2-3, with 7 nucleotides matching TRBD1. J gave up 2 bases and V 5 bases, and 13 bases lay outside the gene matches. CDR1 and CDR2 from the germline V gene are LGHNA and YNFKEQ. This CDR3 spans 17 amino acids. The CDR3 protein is CASSFPVNRGVTDTQYF. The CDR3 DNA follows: TGTGCCAGCAGCTTCCCGGTAAACAGGGGAGTCACAGATACGCAGTATTTT.

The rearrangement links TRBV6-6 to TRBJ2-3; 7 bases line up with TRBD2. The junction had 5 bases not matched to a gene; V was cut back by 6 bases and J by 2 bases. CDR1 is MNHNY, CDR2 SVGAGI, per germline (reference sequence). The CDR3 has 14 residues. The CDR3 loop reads CASSLSGLTDTQYF. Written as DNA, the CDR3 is TGTGCCAGCAGCCTTAGCGGGCTCACAGATACGCAGTATTTT.

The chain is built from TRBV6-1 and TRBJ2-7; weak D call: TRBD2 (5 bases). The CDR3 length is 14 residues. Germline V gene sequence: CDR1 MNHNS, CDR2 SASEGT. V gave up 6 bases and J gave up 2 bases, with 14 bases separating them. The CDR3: CASSPGIRPYEQYF. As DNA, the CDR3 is TGTGCCAGCAGCCCGGGGATCCGACCCTACGAGCAGTACTTC.

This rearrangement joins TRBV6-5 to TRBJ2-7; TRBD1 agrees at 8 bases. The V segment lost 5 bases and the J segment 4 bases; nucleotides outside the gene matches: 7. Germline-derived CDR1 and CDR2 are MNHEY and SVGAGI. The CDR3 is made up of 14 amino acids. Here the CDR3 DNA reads TGTGCCAGCAGTCCAAGACAGGGGTCGTACGAGCAGTACTTC. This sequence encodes CASSPRQGSYEQYF.

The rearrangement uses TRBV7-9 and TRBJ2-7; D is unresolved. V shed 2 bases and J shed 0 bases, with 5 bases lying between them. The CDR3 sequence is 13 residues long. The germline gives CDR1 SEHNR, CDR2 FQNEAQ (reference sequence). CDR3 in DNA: TGTGCCAGCAGCTTAAAGAGCTCCTACGAGCAGTACTTC. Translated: CASSLKSSYEQYF.

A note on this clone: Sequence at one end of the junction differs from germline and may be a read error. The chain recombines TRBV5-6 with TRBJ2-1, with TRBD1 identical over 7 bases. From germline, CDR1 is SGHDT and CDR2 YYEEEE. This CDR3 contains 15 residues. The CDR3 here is CASSRTGGLYDEQFF. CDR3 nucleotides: TGTGCCAGCAGTCGGACAGGCGGACTCTACGATGAGCAGTTCTTC.

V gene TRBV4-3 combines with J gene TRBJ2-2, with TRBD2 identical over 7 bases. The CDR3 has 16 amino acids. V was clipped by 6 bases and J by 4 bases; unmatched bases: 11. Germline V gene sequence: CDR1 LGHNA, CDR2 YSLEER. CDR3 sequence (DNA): TGCGCCAGCAGGCGAAGTCTAGCGGCTCTCACCGGGGAGCTGTTTTTT. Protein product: CASRRSLAALTGELFF.